This T cell receptor beta chain was observed in a study of radiation and T cells in renal cell carcinoma. Findings and limits, study-wide: Top tumor clonotypes rose in blood 2 weeks post-radiation, then contracted.

This sample's time point: blood 4 weeks post-SBRT, at nephrectomy. The sample's treatment: 15 Gy SBRT to primary tumor, nephrectomy 4 weeks later. Nephrectomy followed 15 Gy stereotactic body radiation by 4 weeks. After SBRT, blood was collected at 2 and 4 weeks, plus baseline. The CDR3 sequence is 16 residues long. The V gene's germline CDR1 is SGHRS and CDR2 YFSETQ. Trimming took 0 bases from V and 3 from J, leaving 16 bases between them. Clones were sequenced by immunoSEQ multiplex PCR, and TCRdb holds only the in-frame ones, with some missing. Among 150,000 to 200,000 clones, about 88% were seen once, and the ten largest hold about 11%. A note on this clone: The antigen remains unidentified.

The source was blood, collected from a patient whose treatment included radiotherapy and nephrectomy. The sequence derives from a woman between 50 and 59 years old with renal cell carcinoma. The chain combines TRBV5-1 with TRBJ2-7; TRBD2 might be the D (5 bases). CDR3 protein: CASSLDPPGESYEQYF. CDR3 in DNA: TGCGCCAGCAGCTTGGATCCCCCTGGGGAGAGCTACGAGCAGTACTTC.